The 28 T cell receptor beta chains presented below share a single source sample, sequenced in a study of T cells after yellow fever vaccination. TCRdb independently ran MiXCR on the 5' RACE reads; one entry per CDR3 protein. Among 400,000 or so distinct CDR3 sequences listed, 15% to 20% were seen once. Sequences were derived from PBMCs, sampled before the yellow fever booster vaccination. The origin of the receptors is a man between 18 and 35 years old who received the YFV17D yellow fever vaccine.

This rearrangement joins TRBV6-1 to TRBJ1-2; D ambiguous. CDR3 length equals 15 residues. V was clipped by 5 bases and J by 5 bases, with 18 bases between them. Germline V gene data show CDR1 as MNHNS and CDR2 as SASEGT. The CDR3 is CASSRGNPFLYGYTF. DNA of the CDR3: TGTGCCAGCAGTCGCGGAAACCCTTTTCTATATGGCTACACCTTC.

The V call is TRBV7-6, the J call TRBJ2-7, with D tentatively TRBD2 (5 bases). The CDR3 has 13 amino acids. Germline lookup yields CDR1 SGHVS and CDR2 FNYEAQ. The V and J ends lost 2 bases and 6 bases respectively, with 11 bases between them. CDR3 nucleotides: TGTGCCAGCAGCTTAATAGCGAAGGGCGAGCAGTACGTC. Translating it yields CASSLIAKGEQYV.

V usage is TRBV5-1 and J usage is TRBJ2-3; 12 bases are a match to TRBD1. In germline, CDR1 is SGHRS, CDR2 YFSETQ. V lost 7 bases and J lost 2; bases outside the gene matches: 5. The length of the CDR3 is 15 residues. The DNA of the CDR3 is TGCGCCAGCGAAGGGACAGGGGGCCCCACAGATACGCAGTATTTT. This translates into CASEGTGGPTDTQYF.

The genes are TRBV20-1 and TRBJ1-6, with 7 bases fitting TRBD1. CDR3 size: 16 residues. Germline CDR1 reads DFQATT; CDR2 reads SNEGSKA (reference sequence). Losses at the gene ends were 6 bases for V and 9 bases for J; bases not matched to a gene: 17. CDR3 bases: TGCAGTGCCCCGCGTGCAGGGGGGGGATCTTTTTCACCCCTCCACTTT. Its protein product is CSAPRAGGGSFSPLHF.

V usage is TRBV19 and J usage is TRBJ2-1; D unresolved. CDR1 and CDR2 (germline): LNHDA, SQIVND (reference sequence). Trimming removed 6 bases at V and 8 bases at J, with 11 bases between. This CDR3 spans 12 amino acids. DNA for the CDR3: TGTGCCAGTAGGGGATTGCGGCATGAGCAGTTCTTC. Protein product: CASRGLRHEQFF.

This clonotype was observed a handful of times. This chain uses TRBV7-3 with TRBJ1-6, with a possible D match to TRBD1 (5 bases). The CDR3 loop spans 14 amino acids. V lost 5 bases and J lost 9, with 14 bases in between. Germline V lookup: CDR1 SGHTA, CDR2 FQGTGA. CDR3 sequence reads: CASSDRDRSSPLHF. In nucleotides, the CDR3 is TGTGCCAGCAGCGATCGCGACAGAAGTTCACCCCTCCACTTT.

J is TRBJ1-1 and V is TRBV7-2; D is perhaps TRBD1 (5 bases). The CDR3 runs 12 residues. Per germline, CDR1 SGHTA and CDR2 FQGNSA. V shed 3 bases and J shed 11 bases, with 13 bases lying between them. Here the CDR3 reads CASSLGQYGAFF. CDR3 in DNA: TGTGCCAGCAGCTTGGGGCAGTACGGCGCTTTCTTT.

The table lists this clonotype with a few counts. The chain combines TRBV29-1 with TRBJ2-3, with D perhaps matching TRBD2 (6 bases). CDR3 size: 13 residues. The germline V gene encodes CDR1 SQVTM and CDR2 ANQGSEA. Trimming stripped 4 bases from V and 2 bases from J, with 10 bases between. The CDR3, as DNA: TGCAGCGTTGTGGCGGGGACCACAGATACGCAGTATTTT. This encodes CSVVAGTTDTQYF.

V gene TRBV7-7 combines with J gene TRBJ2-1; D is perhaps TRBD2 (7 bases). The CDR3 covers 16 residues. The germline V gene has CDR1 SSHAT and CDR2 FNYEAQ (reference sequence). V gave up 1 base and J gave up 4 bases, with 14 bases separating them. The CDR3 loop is CASSLGAGAGYNEQFF. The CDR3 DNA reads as TGTGCCAGCAGCTTAGGGGCGGGGGCGGGGTACAATGAGCAGTTCTTC.

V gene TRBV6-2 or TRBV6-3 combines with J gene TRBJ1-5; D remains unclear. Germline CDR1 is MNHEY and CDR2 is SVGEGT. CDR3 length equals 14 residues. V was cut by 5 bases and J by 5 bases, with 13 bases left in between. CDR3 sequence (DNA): TGTGCCAGCAGTCGGCGGGAAATTGATCAGCCCCAGCATTTT. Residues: CASSRREIDQPQHF.

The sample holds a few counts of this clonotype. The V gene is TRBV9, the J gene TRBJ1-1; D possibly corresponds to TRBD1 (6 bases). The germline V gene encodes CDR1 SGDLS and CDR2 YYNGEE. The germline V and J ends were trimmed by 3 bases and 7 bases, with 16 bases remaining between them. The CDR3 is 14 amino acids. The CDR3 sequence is CASSATGWGGEAFF. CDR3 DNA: TGTGCCAGCAGCGCGACAGGCTGGGGGGGTGAAGCTTTCTTT.

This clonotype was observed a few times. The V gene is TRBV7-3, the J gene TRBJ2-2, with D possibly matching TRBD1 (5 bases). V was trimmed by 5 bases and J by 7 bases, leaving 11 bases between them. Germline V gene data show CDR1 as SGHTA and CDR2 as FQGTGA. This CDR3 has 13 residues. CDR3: CASSASRDGELFF. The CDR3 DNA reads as TGTGCCAGCAGCGCCTCCAGGGACGGGGAGCTGTTTTTT.

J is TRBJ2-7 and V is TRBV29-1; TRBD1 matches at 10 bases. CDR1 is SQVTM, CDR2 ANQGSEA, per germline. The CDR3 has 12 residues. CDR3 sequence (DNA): TGCAGCGCGACTACCGGGACAGGGGTCCATAACGTC. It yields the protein CSATTGTGVHNV.

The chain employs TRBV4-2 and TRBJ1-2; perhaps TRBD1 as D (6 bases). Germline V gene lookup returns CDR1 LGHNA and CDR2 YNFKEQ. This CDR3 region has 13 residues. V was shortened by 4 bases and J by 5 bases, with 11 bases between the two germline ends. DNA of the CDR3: TGTGCCAGCAGCCCGCCGGGGGCGTATGGCTACACCTTC. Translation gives CASSPPGAYGYTF.

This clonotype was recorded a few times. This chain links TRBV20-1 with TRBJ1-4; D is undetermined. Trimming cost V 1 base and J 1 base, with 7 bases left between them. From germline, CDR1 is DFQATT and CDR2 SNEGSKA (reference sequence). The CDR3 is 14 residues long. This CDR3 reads CSARVWGTNEKLFF. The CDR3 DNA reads TGCAGTGCTAGAGTTTGGGGAACTAATGAAAAACTGTTTTTT.

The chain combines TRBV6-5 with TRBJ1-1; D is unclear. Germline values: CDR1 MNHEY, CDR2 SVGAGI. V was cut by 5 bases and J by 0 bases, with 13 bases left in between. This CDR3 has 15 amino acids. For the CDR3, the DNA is TGTGCCAGCAGTCTATTTGGCAACATGAACACTGAAGCTTTCTTT. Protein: CASSLFGNMNTEAFF.

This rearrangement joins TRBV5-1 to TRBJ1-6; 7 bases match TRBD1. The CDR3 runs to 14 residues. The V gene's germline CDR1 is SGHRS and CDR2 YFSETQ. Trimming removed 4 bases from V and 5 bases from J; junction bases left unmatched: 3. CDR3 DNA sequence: TGCGCCAGCAGCGGGGGACAGAATAATTCACCCCTCCACTTT. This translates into CASSGGQNNSPLHF.

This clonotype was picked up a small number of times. The CDR3 DNA reads as TGTGCCATTGGGACAGATCCTAACTATGGCTACACCTTC. The encoded protein is CAIGTDPNYGYTF. The chain has TRBV2 and TRBJ1-2; 7 nucleotides line up with TRBD1. With V trimmed by 10 bases and J by 0 bases, 5 bases remained unmatched. Germline lookup yields CDR1 SNHLY and CDR2 FYNNEI. The CDR3 extends over 13 amino acids. The variable domain in full, with the rest retrieved from reference TRBV2 and TRBJ1-2, is EPEVTQTPSHQVTQMGQEVILRCVPISNHLYFYWYRQILGQKVEFLVSFYNNEISEKSEIFDDQFSVERPDGSNFTLKIRSTKLEDSAMYFCAIGTDPNYGYTFGSGTRLTVV.

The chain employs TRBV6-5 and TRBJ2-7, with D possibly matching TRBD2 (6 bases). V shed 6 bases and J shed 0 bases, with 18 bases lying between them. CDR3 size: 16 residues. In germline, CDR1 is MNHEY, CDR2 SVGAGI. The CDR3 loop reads CASSTGDFSPSYEQYF. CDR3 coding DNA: TGTGCCAGCAGCACCGGGGACTTCTCACCCTCCTACGAGCAGTACTTC.

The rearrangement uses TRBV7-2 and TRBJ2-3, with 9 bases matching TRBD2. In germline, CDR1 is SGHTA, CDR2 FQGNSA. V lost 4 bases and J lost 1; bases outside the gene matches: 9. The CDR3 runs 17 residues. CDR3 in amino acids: CASSSLRLAERTDTQYF. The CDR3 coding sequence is TGTGCCAGCAGCTCCCTCCGACTAGCGGAGCGCACAGATACGCAGTATTTT. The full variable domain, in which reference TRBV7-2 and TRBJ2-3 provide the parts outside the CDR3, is GAGVSQSPSNKVTEKGKDVELRCDPISGHTALYWYRQSLGQGLEFLIYFQGNSAPDKSGLPSDRFSAERTGGSVSTLTIQRTQQEDSAVYLCASSSLRLAERTDTQYFGPGTRLTVL.

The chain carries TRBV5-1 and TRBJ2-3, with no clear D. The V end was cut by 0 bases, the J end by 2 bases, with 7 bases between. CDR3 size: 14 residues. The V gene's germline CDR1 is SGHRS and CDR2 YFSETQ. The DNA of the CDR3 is TGCGCCAGCAGCTTGGGGGCGCCCACAGATACGCAGTATTTT. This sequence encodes CASSLGAPTDTQYF.

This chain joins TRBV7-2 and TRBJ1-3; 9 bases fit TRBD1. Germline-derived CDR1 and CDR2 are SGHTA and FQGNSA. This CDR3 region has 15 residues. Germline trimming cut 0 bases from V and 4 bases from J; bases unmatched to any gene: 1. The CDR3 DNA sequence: TGTGCCAGCAGCTTAGCGGGACAGGGAGGAAACACCATATATTTT. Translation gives CASSLAGQGGNTIYF.

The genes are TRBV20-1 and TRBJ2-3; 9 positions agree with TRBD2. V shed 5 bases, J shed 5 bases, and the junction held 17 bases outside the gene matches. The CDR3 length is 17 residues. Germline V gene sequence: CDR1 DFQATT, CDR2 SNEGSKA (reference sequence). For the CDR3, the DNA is TGCAGTGCTCCCAGAGGTACTAGCGGGTACAGAGGAGATACGCAGTATTTT. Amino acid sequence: CSAPRGTSGYRGDTQYF.

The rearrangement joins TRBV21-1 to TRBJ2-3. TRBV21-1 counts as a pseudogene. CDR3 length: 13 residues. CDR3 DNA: TGTGCCAGCAGCAAAGGGGATCCAGATACGCAGTATTTT. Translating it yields CASSKGDPDTQYF.

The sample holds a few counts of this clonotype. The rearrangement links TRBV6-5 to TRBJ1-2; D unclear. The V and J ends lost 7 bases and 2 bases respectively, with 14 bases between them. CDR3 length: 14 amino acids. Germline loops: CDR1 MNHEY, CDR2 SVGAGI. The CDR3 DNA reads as TGTGCCAGCACCAAGGACGGACGGAACTATGGCTACACCTTC. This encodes CASTKDGRNYGYTF.

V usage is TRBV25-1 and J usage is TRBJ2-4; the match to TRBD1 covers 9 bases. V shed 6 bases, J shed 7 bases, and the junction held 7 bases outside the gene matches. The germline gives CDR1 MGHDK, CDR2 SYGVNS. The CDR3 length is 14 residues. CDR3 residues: CASRKTGGDNIQYF. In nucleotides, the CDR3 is TGTGCCAGCAGAAAGACAGGGGGGGATAACATTCAGTACTTC.

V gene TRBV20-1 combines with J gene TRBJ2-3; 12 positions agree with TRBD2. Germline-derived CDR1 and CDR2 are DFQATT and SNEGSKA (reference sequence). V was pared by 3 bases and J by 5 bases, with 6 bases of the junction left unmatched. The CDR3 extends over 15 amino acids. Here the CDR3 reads CSASWASGGEDTQYF. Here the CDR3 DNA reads TGCAGTGCTAGTTGGGCTAGCGGGGGGGAAGATACGCAGTATTTT.

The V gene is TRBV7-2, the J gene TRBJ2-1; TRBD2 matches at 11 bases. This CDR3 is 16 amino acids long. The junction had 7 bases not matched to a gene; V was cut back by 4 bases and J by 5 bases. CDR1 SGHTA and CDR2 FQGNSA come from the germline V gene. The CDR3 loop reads CASSSRGLAGHNEQFF. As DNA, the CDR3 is TGTGCCAGCAGCTCCCGCGGACTAGCGGGCCACAATGAGCAGTTCTTC.